Below are 27 T cell receptor beta chains sequenced from a single sample in a study of cytomegalovirus exposure and HLA in healthy donors. The PCR contained 60 Vbeta and 13 Jbeta primers. The table came from immunoSEQ multiplex PCR; TCRdb's copy has only in-frame clones and leaves some out. Among approximately 110,000 clones listed, 70% were seen once. Source material: PBMCs. These TCRs come from a man in his forties or fifties in good health and CMV-seropositive.

The V gene is TRBV11-2, the J gene TRBJ2-1; 10 bases fit TRBD2. V lost 4 bases to trimming and J lost 4 bases; unmatched junction nucleotides: 4. Germline V gene lookup returns CDR1 SGHAT and CDR2 FQNNGV. CDR3 length: 15 residues. The CDR3 nucleotides are TGTGCCAGCAGCTCACTAGCGGGAAATTACAATGAGCAGTTCTTC. It translates to CASSSLAGNYNEQFF.

This rearrangement joins TRBV7-6 to TRBJ1-1; D gene unclear. Trimming removed 4 bases from V and 2 bases from J, with 11 bases in between. This CDR3 region has 14 residues. Germline loops: CDR1 SGHVS, CDR2 FNYEAQ. The CDR3 coding sequence is TGTGCCAGCAGCTCCTTAACGGGAAACACTGAAGCTTTCTTT. Its protein product is CASSSLTGNTEAFF.

The CDR3 DNA is TGTGCCAGCAGTGAATCAGGGAGGGGCCAAAGGGGGAACATTCAGTACTTC. It yields the protein CASSESGRGQRGNIQYF. This chain uses TRBV6-1 with TRBJ2-4, with a tentative D call TRBD2 (7 bases). The germline CDR1 and CDR2 sequences are MNHNS and SASEGT. The CDR3 runs to 17 residues. Trimming took 2 bases from V and 7 from J, leaving 21 bases between them.

This clone turned up a few times. The gene calls are TRBV6-6 and TRBJ2-7, with D possibly matching TRBD2 (5 bases). There are 13 residues in the CDR3. V gave up 7 bases and J gave up 3 bases, with 13 bases separating them. Germline CDR1 and CDR2: MNHNY and SVGAGI (reference sequence). The CDR3: CASTGLGNYEQYF. The CDR3 nucleotides read TGTGCCAGCACCGGACTGGGAAACTACGAGCAGTACTTC.

The chain employs TRBV6-5 and TRBJ2-3; no reliable D call. Germline V gives CDR1 MNHEY, CDR2 SVGAGI. The V end was cut by 2 bases, the J end by 9 bases, with 12 bases between. This CDR3 is 13 amino acids long. DNA of the CDR3: TGTGCCAGCAGTTACAATCCTCCACAGACGCAGTATTTT. Translating it yields CASSYNPPQTQYF.

This clone was seen a few times. CDR3 sequence: CSVADRTYEQYF. The CDR3, as DNA: TGCAGCGTTGCTGACAGGACCTACGAGCAGTACTTC. This rearrangement joins TRBV29-1 to TRBJ2-7, with D perhaps matching TRBD1 (6 bases). Germline-derived CDR1 and CDR2 are SQVTM and ANQGSEA. The CDR3 is 12 amino acids. The ends were cut back, 4 bases at V and 2 bases at J, with 9 bases in the middle.

V is TRBV7-8 and J is TRBJ1-5, with 7 bases identical to TRBD1. Per the germline V gene, CDR1 is SGHVS and CDR2 is FQNEAQ. The CDR3 is 15 amino acids. V trimming: 5 bases; J trimming: 4 bases; junction bases outside the gene matches: 8. The CDR3 DNA reads TGTGCCAGCAGCGCCGGGGACAGCCAAAATCAGCCCCAGCATTTT. It yields the protein CASSAGDSQNQPQHF.

The chain couples TRBV7-8 to TRBJ2-5, with 7 bases identical to TRBD1. The length of the CDR3 is 16 residues. Trimming removed 1 base from V and 1 base from J; junction bases left unmatched: 6. Germline V gene lookup returns CDR1 SGHVS and CDR2 FQNEAQ. The CDR3 nucleotides are TGTGCCAGCAGCTTAGAATTGGCAGGGGGCCAAGAGACCCAGTACTTC. Its protein is CASSLELAGGQETQYF.

V and J are TRBV27 and TRBJ1-3; D gene uncertain. Between the trimmed V and J ends, which lost 5 bases and 1 base, there was a span of 12 bases. The germline V gene has CDR1 MNHEY and CDR2 SMNVEV (reference sequence). The CDR3 is 15 residues long. The CDR3 DNA reads TGTGCCAGCAGTCCCCGCGGGGTTTCTGGAAACACCATATATTTT. Translating it yields CASSPRGVSGNTIYF.

This clone was observed a handful of times. This chain connects TRBV19 to TRBJ1-4, with TRBD1 as a possible D gene (5 bases). The V gene's germline CDR1 is LNHDA and CDR2 SQIVND (reference sequence). The length of the CDR3 is 16 residues. V lost 7 bases, J lost 7 bases, and 22 bases lay in between. The CDR3 DNA reads as TGTGCCAGTAAAAACCCACAAGGGATTGGGGCTGAAAAACTGTTTTTT. Its translation is CASKNPQGIGAEKLFF. Using reference TRBV19 and TRBJ1-4 for the parts outside the CDR3, the full variable domain is DGGITQSPKYLFRKEGQNVTLSCEQNLNHDAMYWYRQDPGQGLRLIYYSQIVNDFQKGDIAEGYSVSREKKESFPLTVTSAQKNPTAFYLCASKNPQGIGAEKLFFGSGTQLSVL.

This clone was observed a few times. The V gene is TRBV9, the J gene TRBJ2-5; D not certain. CDR1 and CDR2 from the germline V gene are SGDLS and YYNGEE. This CDR3 region has 13 residues. The germline V and J ends were trimmed by 3 bases and 4 bases, with 10 bases remaining between them. CDR3 sequence: CASSDPRGETQYF. CDR3 nucleotide sequence: TGTGCCAGCAGCGACCCGCGCGGAGAGACCCAGTACTTC.

The rearrangement uses TRBV5-1 and TRBJ2-1; the match to TRBD2 covers 13 bases. Germline lookup yields CDR1 SGHRS and CDR2 YFSETQ. CDR3 length equals 18 residues. V lost 2 bases, J lost 1 base, and 6 bases stayed unmatched. The CDR3: CASSLGLAGEISYNEQFF. CDR3 DNA: TGCGCCAGCAGCTTAGGACTAGCGGGAGAGATATCCTACAATGAGCAGTTCTTC. Looking up the rest from reference TRBV5-1 and TRBJ2-1 gives the full variable domain: KAGVTQTPRYLIKTRGQQVTLSCSPISGHRSVSWYQQTPGQGLQFLFEYFSETQRNKGNFPGRFSGRQFSNSRSEMNVSTLELGDSALYLCASSLGLAGEISYNEQFFGPGTRLTVL.

The V call is TRBV4-2, the J call TRBJ2-1, with 7 bases matching TRBD1. Per germline, CDR1 LGHNA and CDR2 YNFKEQ. The CDR3 sequence is 17 residues long. The V gene end was trimmed by 4 bases and the J gene end by 5 bases; junction bases not matched to a gene: 14. The CDR3 spells CASSPSVRDSIDNEQFF. The CDR3 nucleotides are TGTGCCAGCAGCCCCTCCGTCAGGGACAGTATTGACAATGAGCAGTTCTTC.

The chain recombines TRBV27 with TRBJ1-1; no reliable D call. The germline gives CDR1 MNHEY, CDR2 SMNVEV (reference sequence). V shed 4 bases and J shed 8 bases, with 14 bases lying between them. The CDR3 sequence is 13 residues long. DNA of the CDR3: TGTGCCAGCAGTTCCACCCGAGTGAGAGAAGCTTTCTTT. As protein: CASSSTRVREAFF.

The rearrangement joins TRBV11-1 to TRBJ2-1; 7 bases map to TRBD2. There are 15 residues in the CDR3. Germline trimming cut 1 base from V and 5 bases from J; bases unmatched to any gene: 5. Germline assignment: CDR1 SGHAT and CDR2 FQDESV (reference sequence). CDR3 amino acids: CASSLGPSGNNEQFF. The CDR3 DNA reads TGTGCCAGCAGCTTAGGTCCTAGCGGAAACAATGAGCAGTTCTTC.

The chain links TRBV11-2 to TRBJ2-4; maybe TRBD2 (5 bases). The V end lost 4 bases, the J end lost 8 bases, and 6 bases lay between the germline ends. CDR1 SGHAT and CDR2 FQNNGV come from the germline V gene. There are 11 residues in the CDR3. Here the CDR3 DNA reads TGTGCCAGCAGCTCCGGGGACATTCAGTACTTC. Its protein is CASSSGDIQYF.

This clone appeared a few times. V gene TRBV5-1 combines with J gene TRBJ2-4; D might be TRBD1 (6 bases). Looked up from germline, CDR1 is SGHRS and CDR2 is YFSETQ. V was trimmed by 4 bases and J by 2 bases, leaving 10 bases between them. CDR3 length: 14 residues. CDR3 loop: CASSPDSTKNIQYF. DNA for the CDR3: TGCGCCAGCAGCCCGGACAGTACCAAAAACATTCAGTACTTC.

The chain uses TRBV5-6 and TRBJ2-1; 10 bases align to TRBD1. CDR3 length equals 17 residues. The V gene's germline CDR1 is SGHDT and CDR2 YYEEEE. J lost 0 bases, V lost 6 bases, and 9 bases had no gene match. The CDR3 region is CASIADRGVSSYNEQFF. The CDR3 coding sequence is TGTGCCAGCATCGCGGACAGGGGGGTGAGCTCCTACAATGAGCAGTTCTTC.

This chain uses TRBV5-6 with TRBJ1-2; a weak D match, TRBD1 (5 bases). The CDR3 sequence is 15 residues long. Per germline, CDR1 SGHDT and CDR2 YYEEEE. The V end lost 6 bases, the J end lost 0 bases, and 15 bases lay between the germline ends. In DNA form, the CDR3 reads TGTGCCAGCACTGAGGACATTACCGCTAACTATGGCTACACCTTC. This sequence encodes CASTEDITANYGYTF.

The gene calls are TRBV7-6 and TRBJ2-7; TRBD1 matches 7 bases. The ends lost 5 bases at V and 5 bases at J; junction bases unmatched: 3. The CDR3 extends over 12 amino acids. Germline V lookup: CDR1 SGHVS, CDR2 FNYEAQ. As DNA, the CDR3 is TGTGCCAGCAGCAGACAGGGAAACGAGCAGTACTTC. Its translation: CASSRQGNEQYF. The full variable domain, rest sourced from reference TRBV7-6 and TRBJ2-7, is GAGVSQSPRYKVTKRGQDVALRCDPISGHVSLYWYRQALGQGPEFLTYFNYEAQQDKSGLPNDRFSAERPEGSISTLTIQRTEQRDSAMYRCASSRQGNEQYFGPGTRLTVT.

J is TRBJ2-7 and V is TRBV4-1, with 12 bases aligning to TRBD2. The ends lost 6 bases at V and 3 bases at J; junction bases unmatched: 6. CDR1 MGHRA and CDR2 YSYEKL come from the germline V gene. The CDR3 totals 15 residues. Here the CDR3 reads CASSDLAGGDYEQYF. The CDR3 DNA reads as TGCGCCAGCAGTGATCTAGCGGGGGGGGACTACGAGCAGTACTTC.

The rearrangement uses TRBV7-9 and TRBJ1-6; 9 nucleotides agree with TRBD1. This CDR3 is built from 15 residues. V lost 4 bases, J lost 7 bases, and 5 bases stayed unmatched. Germline V gene sequence: CDR1 SEHNR, CDR2 FQNEAQ (reference sequence). CDR3 residues: CASSYRTGVNSPLHF. In DNA form, the CDR3 reads TGTGCCAGCAGCTATAGGACAGGGGTAAATTCACCCCTCCACTTT.

Points on this clone: In this CDR3 the conserved last residue, phenylalanine or tryptophan, is missing, so a read error is likely. The chain links TRBV7-9 to TRBJ1-1, with 8 bases lining up with TRBD1. This CDR3 comprises 14 residues. The V and J ends lost 2 bases and 4 bases, in that order; junction bases with no gene match: 3. Germline values: CDR1 SEHNR, CDR2 FQNEAQ (reference sequence). CDR3 DNA: TGTGCCAGCAGCTTAACAGGGGGTGGCACTGAAGCTTTCTCT. It is translated as CASSLTGGGTEAFS.

The chain uses TRBV27 and TRBJ2-5, with TRBD2 identical over 8 bases. The CDR3 extends over 14 amino acids. Trimming took 5 bases from V and 5 from J; bases not matched to a gene: 7. Germline values: CDR1 MNHEY, CDR2 SMNVEV (reference sequence). DNA for the CDR3: TGTGCCAGCAGTGCCCCCGGGAGGGGTGAGACCCAGTACTTC. Translation: CASSAPGRGETQYF.

This clone was found once. V is TRBV9 and J is TRBJ2-2, with 7 bases fitting TRBD2. The CDR3 sequence is 15 residues long. J was trimmed by 3 bases and V by 0 bases; bases with no gene match: 2. Germline CDR1 is SGDLS and CDR2 is YYNGEE. The CDR3 DNA is TGTGCCAGCAGCGTAGGCGGGAGTGACACCGGGGAGCTGTTTTTT. This translates into CASSVGGSDTGELFF.

The chain employs TRBV5-6 and TRBJ1-1; a weak D match, TRBD1 (5 bases). The V end was cut by 4 bases, the J end by 1 base, with 14 bases between. Germline V lookup: CDR1 SGHDT, CDR2 YYEEEE. The CDR3 is made up of 15 amino acids. In DNA form, the CDR3 reads TGTGCCAGCAGCCCAGGACACGTTGGGAACACTGAAGCTTTCTTT. Translation: CASSPGHVGNTEAFF.

The chain couples TRBV7-8 to TRBJ1-4; 7 bases agree with TRBD1. V gave up 5 bases and J gave up 11 bases; unmatched junction bases: 5. Germline loops: CDR1 SGHVS, CDR2 FQNEAQ. CDR3 length: 12 amino acids. The CDR3 is CASSPATGKLFF. The CDR3 nucleotides read TGTGCCAGCAGCCCAGCGACAGGGAAACTGTTTTTT. Full variable domain (missing parts from reference TRBV7-8 and TRBJ1-4): GAGVSQSPRYKVAKRGQDVALRCDPISGHVSLFWYQQALGQGPEFLTYFQNEAQLDKSGLPSDRFFAERPEGSVSTLKIQRTQQEDSAVYLCASSPATGKLFFGSGTQLSVL.